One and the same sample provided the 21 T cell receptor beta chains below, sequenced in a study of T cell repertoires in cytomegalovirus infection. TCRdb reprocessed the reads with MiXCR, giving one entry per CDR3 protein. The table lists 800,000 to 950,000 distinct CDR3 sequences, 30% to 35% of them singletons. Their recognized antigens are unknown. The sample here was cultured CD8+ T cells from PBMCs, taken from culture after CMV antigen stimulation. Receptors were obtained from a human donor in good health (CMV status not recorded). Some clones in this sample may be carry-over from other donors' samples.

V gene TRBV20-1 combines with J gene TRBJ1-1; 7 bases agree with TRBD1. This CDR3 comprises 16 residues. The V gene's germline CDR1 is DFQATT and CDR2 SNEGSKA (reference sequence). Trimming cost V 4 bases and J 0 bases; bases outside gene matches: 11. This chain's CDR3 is CSATPFDRVLNTEAFF. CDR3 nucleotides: TGCAGTGCTACACCATTTGACAGGGTTCTGAACACTGAAGCTTTCTTT.

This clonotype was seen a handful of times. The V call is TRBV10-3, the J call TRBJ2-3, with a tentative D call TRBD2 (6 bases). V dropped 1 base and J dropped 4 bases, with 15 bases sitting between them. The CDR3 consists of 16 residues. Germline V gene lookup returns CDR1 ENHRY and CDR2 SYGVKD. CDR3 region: CAISEFSGPSPDTQYF. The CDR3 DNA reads TGTGCCATCAGTGAGTTTAGCGGACCCTCGCCAGATACGCAGTATTTT.

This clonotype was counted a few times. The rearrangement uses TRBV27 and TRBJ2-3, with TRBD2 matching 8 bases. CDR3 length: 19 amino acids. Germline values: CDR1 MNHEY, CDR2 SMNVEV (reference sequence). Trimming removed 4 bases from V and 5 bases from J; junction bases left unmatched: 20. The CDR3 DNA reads TGTGCCAGCAGTTCCCTTAGCGGGGCCGCCGAATACTGGGAAGATACGCAGTATTTT. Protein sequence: CASSSLSGAAEYWEDTQYF.

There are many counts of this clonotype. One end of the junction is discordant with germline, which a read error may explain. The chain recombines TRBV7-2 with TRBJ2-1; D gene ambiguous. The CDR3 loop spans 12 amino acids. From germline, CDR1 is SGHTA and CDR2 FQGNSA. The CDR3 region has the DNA TGTGCCAGCAGCATAGCCAGGAATGAGCAGTTCTTC. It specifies CASSIARNEQFF.

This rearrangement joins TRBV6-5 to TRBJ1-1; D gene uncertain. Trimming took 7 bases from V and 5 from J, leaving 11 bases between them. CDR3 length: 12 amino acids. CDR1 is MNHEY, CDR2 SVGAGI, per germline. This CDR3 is CASTLDGTEAFF. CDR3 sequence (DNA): TGTGCCAGCACCTTGGACGGAACTGAAGCTTTCTTT.

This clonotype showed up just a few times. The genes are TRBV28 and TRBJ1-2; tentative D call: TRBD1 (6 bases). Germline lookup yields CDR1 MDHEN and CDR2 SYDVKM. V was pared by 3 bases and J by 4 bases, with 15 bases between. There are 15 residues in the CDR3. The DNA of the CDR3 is TGTGCCAGCAGTTTTGGGGGGGCGTCTTTCTATGGCTACACCTTC. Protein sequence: CASSFGGASFYGYTF.

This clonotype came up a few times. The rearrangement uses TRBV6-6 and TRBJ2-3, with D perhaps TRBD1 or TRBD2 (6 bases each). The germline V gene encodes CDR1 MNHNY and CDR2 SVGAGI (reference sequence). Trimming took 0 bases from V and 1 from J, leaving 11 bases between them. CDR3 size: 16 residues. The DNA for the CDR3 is TGTGCCAGCAGTTACTCAGGGGGGCCAGGCACAGATACGCAGTATTTT. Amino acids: CASSYSGGPGTDTQYF.

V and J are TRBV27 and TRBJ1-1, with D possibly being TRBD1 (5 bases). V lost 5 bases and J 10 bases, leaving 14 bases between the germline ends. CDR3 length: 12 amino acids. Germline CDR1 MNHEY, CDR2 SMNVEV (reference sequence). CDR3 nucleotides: TGTGCCAGCAGTCCAGCGGCAGGGTTAGCTTTCTTT. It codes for CASSPAAGLAFF.

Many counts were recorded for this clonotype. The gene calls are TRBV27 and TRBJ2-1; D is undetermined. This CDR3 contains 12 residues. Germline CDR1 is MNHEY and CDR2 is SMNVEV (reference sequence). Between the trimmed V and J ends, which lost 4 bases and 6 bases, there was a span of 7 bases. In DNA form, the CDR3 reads TGTGCCAGCAGTTCCCCTAGCAATGAGCAGTTCTTC. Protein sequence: CASSSPSNEQFF.

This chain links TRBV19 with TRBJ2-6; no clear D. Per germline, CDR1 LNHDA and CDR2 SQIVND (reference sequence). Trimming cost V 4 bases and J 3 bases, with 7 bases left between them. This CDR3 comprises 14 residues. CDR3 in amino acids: CASSNSVGANVLTF. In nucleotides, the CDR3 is TGTGCCAGTAGTAACAGTGTTGGGGCCAACGTCCTGACTTTC.

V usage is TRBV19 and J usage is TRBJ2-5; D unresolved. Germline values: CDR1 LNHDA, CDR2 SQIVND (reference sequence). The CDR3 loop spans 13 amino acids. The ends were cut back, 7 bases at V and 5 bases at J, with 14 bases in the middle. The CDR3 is CASTPGHRETQYF. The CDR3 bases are TGTGCCAGTACGCCGGGCCACCGGGAGACCCAGTACTTC.

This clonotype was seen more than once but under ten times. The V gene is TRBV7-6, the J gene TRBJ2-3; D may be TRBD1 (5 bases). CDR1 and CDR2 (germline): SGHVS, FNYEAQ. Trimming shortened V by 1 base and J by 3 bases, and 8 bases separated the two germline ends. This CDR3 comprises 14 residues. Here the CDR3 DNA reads TGTGCCAGCAGCTTAGTTCCAGGGACAGATACGCAGTATTTT. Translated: CASSLVPGTDTQYF.

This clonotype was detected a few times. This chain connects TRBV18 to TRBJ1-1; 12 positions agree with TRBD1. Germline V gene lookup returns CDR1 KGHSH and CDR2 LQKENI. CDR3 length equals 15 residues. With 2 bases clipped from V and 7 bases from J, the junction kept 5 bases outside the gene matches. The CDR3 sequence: CASSPAWDRGLEAFF. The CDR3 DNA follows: TGTGCCAGCTCACCAGCCTGGGACAGGGGGCTTGAAGCTTTCTTT.

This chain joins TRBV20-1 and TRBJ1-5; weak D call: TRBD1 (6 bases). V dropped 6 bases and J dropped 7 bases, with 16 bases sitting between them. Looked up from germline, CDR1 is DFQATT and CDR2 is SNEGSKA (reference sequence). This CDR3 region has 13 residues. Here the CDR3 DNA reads TGCAGTGCCTCGACGGATAGGGGGCAGCCCCAGCATTTT. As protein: CSASTDRGQPQHF.

The CDR3 DNA is TGTGCCACCAGCAGGCCTATCGGACAGCCACCGAACACCGGGGAGCTGTTTTTT. Its translation is CATSRPIGQPPNTGELFF. V is TRBV15 and J is TRBJ2-2; maybe TRBD1 (6 bases). The CDR3 length is 18 residues. Trimming took 3 bases from V and 0 from J, leaving 17 bases between them. Germline V CDR1 and CDR2: LNHNV, YYDKDF (reference sequence).

The CDR3 DNA is TGTGCCAGCAGCTTCAGGGGGCGCGATATAGATGAGCAGTTCTTC. Amino acid sequence: CASSFRGRDIDEQFF. This sequence joins TRBV11-2 and TRBJ2-1; 8 bases are shared with TRBD1. Germline loops: CDR1 SGHAT, CDR2 FQNNGV. CDR3 length equals 15 residues. Trimming at V came to 3 bases and at J to 8 bases, leaving 9 bases not matched to a gene.

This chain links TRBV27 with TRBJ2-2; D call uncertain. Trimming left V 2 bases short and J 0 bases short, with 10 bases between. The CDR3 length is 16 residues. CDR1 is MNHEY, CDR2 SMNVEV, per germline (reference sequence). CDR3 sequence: CASSLAAHANTGELFF. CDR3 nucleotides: TGTGCCAGCAGTTTAGCAGCTCACGCGAACACCGGGGAGCTGTTTTTT.

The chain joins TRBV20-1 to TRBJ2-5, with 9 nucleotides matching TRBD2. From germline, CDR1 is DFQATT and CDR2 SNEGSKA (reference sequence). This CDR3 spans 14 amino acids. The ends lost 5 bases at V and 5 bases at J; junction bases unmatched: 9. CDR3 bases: TGCAGTGCTGGCCCGGGACTAGCTTTGGAGACCCAGTACTTC. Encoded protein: CSAGPGLALETQYF.

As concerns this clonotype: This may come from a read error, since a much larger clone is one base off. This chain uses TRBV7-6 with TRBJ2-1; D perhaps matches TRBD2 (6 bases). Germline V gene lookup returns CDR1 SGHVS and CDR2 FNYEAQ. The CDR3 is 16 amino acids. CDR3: CGSSQRFGGEPNEQFF. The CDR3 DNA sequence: TGTGGCAGCAGCCAGAGGTTCGGCGGGGAACCCAATGAGCAGTTCTTC.

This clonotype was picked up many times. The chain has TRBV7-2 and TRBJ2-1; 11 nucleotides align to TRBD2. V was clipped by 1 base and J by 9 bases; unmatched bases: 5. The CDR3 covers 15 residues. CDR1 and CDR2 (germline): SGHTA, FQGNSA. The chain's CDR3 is CASSLDSGGGGEQFF. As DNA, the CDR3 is TGTGCCAGCAGCTTAGATAGCGGGGGGGGAGGTGAGCAGTTCTTC.

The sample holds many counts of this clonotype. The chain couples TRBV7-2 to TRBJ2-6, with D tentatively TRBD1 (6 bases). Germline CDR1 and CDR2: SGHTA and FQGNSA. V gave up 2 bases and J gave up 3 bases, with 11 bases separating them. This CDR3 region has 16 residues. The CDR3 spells CASSLLGHGGANVLTF. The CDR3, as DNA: TGTGCCAGCAGCTTACTGGGACATGGTGGGGCCAACGTCCTGACTTTC.